The T cell receptor (beta chain) under discussion was sequenced for a study of response to subunit inactivated influenza vaccine (dated by TCRdb to between 2017 and 2018). Regarding the study in general: To follow how T cells responded to a trivalent subunit inactivated influenza vaccine, the researchers relied on deep quantitative profiling of the T cell receptor repertoire. Overall study results and their limits: According to the authors, only a limited number of new T cells may be recruited by each seasonal influenza vaccination.

This clonotype has more than one count but fewer than ten. Its cognate antigen has yet to be identified. No base qualities exist here, and no much larger clone lies one base off it. The library was built by means of RT-PCR. For sequencing, an Illumina HiSeq 2500 was employed. TCRdb ran its own pipeline on the public reads, namely fastp trimming at Q25 and MiXCR clone calling, and kept in-frame beta chains. One record per CDR3 amino acid sequence lists the most common genes and DNA. For this sample there are 300,000 to 350,000 distinct CDR3 sequences; 21% appear just once. Jointly, the top ten make up about a tenth of the sample. The source was PBMCs from blood, collected about 20 months after vaccination. This clonotype was obtained from a man between 50 and 75 years old who received an inactivated influenza vaccine. Donor details come from another sample of the same person, matched by shared clones.

CDR3 protein: CASSLAGPYEQYF. The DNA sequence is TGTGCCAGCAGCTTAGCCGGTCCCTACGAGCAGTACTTC. Recombination linked TRBV11-2 to TRBJ2-7; too little of a D gene remains to name it. V is clipped by 1 base and J by 2 bases, and the sequence between their germline boundaries is 6 bases long. Per the germline V gene, SGHAT is the CDR1 and FQNNGV is the CDR2. The CDR3 runs 13 residues from the cysteine to the phenylalanine. The entry retains the CDR3 DNA only, 39 bases that are in frame from base 1.